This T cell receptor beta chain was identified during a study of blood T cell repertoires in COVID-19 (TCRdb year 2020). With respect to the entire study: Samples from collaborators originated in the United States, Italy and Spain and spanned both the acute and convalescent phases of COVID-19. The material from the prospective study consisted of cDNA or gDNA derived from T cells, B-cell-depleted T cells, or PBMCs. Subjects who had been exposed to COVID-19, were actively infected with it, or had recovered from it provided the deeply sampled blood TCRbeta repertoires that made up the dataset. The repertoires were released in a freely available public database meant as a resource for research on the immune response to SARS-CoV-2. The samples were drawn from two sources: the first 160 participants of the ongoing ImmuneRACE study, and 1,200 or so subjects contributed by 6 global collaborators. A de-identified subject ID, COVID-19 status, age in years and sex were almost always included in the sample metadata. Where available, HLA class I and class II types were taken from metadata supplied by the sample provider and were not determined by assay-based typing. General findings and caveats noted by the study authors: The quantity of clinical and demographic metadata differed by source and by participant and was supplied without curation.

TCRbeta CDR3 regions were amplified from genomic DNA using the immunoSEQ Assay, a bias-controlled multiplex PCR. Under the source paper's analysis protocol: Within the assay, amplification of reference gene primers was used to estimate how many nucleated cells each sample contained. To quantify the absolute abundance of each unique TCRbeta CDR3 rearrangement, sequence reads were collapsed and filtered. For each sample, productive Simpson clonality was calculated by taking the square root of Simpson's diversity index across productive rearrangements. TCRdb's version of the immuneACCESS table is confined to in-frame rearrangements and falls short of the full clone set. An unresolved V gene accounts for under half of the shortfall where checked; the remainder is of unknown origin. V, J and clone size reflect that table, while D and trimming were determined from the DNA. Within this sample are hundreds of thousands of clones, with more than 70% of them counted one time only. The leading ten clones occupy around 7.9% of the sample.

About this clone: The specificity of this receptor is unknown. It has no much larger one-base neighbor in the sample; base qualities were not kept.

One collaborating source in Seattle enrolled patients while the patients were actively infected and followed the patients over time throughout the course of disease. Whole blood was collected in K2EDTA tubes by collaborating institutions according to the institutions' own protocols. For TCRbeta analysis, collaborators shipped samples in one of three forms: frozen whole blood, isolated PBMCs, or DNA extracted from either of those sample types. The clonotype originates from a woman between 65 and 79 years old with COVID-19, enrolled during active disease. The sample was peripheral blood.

The DNA is as follows: TGCGCCAGCAGTGAAGCGGGGGGGCACTACAATGAGCAGTTCTTC. It translates to CASSEAGGHYNEQFF. In this chain, TRBV5-1 is recombined with TRBJ2-1; 10 nucleotides in the junction match TRBD2. The germline V and J ends show losses of 5 bases and 3 bases respectively, and no gene match explains 5 bases of the junction. The CDR3 measures 15 amino acids from cysteine to phenylalanine. The read is trimmed to its CDR3 DNA, 45 bases read in frame from base 1. Via the germline V gene, CDR1 is SGHRS and CDR2 YFSETQ.